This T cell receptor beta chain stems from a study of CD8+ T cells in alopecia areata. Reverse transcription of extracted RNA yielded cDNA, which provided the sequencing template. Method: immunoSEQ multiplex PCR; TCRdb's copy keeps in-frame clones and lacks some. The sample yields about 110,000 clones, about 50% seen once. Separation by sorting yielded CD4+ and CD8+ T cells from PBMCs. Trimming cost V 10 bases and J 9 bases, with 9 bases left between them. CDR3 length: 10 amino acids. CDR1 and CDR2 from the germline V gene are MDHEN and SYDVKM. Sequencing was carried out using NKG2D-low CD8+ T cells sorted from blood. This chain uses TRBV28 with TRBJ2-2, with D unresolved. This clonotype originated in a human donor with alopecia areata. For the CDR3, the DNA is TGTGCCACCTCCGACCGGGAGCTGTTTTTT. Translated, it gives CATSDRELFF.